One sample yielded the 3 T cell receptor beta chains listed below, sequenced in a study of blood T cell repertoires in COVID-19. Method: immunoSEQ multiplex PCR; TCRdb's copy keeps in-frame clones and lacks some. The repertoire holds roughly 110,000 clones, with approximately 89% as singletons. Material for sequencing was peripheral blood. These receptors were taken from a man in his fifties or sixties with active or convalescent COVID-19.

The CDR3 bases are TGCGCCAGCAGCCCCGCAGGGGCTCGTCCCCACGAGCAGTACTTC. Its protein product is CASSPAGARPHEQYF. The chain couples TRBV5-1 to TRBJ2-7, with a weak D call TRBD1 (6 bases). The CDR3 extends over 15 amino acids. Trimming left V 4 bases short and J 5 bases short, with 19 bases between. CDR1 is SGHRS and CDR2 is YFSETQ in the germline V gene.

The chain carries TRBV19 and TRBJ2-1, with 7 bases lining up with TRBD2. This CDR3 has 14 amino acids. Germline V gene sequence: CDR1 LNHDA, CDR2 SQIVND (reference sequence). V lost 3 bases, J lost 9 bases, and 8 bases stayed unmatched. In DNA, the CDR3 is TGTGCCAGTAGTATTGGGGGGGGATCAGGTGAGCAGTTCTTC. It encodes CASSIGGGSGEQFF.

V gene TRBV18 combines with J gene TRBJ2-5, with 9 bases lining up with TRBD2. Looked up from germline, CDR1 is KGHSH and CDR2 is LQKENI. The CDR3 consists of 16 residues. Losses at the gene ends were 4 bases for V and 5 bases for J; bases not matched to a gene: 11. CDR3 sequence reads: CASSRNLAGAGETQYF. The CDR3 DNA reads TGTGCCAGCTCACGTAACTTAGCGGGAGCTGGGGAGACCCAGTACTTC.